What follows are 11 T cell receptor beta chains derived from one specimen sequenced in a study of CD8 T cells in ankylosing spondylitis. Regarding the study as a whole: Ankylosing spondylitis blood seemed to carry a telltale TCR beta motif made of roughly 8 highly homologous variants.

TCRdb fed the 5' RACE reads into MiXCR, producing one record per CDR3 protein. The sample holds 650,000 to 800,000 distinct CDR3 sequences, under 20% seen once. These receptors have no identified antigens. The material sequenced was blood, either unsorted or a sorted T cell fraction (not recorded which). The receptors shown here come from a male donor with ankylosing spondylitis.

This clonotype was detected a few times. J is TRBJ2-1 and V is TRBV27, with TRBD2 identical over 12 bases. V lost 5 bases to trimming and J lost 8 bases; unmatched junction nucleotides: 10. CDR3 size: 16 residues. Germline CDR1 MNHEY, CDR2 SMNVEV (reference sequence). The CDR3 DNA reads TGTGCCAGCAGTACCGCCCTAGCGGGAGGGCCTCATGAGCAGTTCTTC. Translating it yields CASSTALAGGPHEQFF.

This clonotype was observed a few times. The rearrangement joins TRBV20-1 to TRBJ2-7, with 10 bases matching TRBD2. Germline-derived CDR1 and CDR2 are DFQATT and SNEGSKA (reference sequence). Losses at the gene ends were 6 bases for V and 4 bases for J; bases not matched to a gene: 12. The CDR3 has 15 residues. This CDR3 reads CSAPHTGLASYEQYF. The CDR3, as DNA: TGCAGTGCCCCACACACGGGACTAGCGAGTTACGAGCAGTACTTC.

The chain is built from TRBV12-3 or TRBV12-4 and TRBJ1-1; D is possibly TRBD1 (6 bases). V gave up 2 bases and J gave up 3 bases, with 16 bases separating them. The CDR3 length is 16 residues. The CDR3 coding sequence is TGTGCCAGCAGTTTAAGGGACATGCCTGGTGACACTGAAGCTTTCTTT. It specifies CASSLRDMPGDTEAFF.

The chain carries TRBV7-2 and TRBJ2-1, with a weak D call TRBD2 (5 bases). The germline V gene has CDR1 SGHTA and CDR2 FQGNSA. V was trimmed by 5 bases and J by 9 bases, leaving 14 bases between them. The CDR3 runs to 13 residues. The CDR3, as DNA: TGTGCCAGCAGCACGCGGGCCTCGGGTGAGCAGTTCTTC. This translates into CASSTRASGEQFF.

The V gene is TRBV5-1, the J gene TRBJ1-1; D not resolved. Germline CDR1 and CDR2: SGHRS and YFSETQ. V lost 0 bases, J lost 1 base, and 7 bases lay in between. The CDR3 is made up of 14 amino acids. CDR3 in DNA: TGCGCCAGCAGCTTGGGGCCCACGAACACTGAAGCTTTCTTT. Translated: CASSLGPTNTEAFF.

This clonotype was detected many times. CDR3 sequence (DNA): TGTGCCAGCAGTGGGGAACAGGGACCCTACGAGCAGTACTTC. Amino acids: CASSGEQGPYEQYF. The rearrangement uses TRBV12-3 or TRBV12-4 and TRBJ2-7; maybe TRBD1 (6 bases). V lost 5 bases, J lost 2 bases, and 13 bases lay in between. This CDR3 has 14 amino acids.

The CDR3 loop is CASSLVAGRPDTEAFF. CDR3 coding DNA: TGCGCCAGCAGCTTGGTTGCAGGGAGACCTGACACTGAAGCTTTCTTT. The V gene is TRBV5-1, the J gene TRBJ1-1; TRBD1 might be the D (5 bases). The CDR3 is made up of 16 amino acids. V dropped 0 bases and J dropped 3 bases, with 15 bases sitting between them. The germline V gene has CDR1 SGHRS and CDR2 YFSETQ. Combining the CDR3 with reference TRBV5-1 and TRBJ1-1 gives the whole variable domain KAGVTQTPRYLIKTRGQQVTLSCSPISGHRSVSWYQQTPGQGLQFLFEYFSETQRNKGNFPGRFSGRQFSNSRSEMNVSTLELGDSALYLCASSLVAGRPDTEAFFGQGTRLTVV.

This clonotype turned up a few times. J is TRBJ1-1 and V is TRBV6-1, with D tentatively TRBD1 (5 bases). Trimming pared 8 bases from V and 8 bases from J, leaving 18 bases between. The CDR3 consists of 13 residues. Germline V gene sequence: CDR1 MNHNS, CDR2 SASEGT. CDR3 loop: CASGVGLNAEAFF. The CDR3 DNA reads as TGTGCCAGCGGGGTGGGGCTGAACGCCGAAGCTTTCTTT.

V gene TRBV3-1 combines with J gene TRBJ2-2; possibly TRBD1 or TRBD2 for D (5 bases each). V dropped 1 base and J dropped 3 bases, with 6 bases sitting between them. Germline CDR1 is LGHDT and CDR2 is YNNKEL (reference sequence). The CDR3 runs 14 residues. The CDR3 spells CASSQAGHTGELFF. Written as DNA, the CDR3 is TGTGCCAGCAGCCAAGCGGGGCACACCGGGGAGCTGTTTTTT.

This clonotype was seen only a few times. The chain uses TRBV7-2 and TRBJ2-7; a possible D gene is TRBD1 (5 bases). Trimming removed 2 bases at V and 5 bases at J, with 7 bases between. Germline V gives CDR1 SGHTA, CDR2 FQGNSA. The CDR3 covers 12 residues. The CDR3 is CASSLRGNEQYF. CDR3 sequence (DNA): TGTGCCAGCAGCTTAAGGGGAAACGAGCAGTACTTC. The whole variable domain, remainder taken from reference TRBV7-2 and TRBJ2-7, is GAGVSQSPSNKVTEKGKDVELRCDPISGHTALYWYRQSLGQGLEFLIYFQGNSAPDKSGLPSDRFSAERTGGSVSTLTIQRTQQEDSAVYLCASSLRGNEQYFGPGTRLTVT.

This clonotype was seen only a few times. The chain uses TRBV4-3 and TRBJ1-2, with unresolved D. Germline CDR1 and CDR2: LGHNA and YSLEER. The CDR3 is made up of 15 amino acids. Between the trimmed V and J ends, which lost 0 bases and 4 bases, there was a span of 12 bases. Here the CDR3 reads CASSQDREGSYGYTF. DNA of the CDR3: TGCGCCAGCAGCCAAGATAGGGAGGGATCCTATGGCTACACCTTC.